This T cell receptor beta chain was obtained from a study of OX40 agonist ivuxolimab in advanced cancers. Some background on the complete study: Ivuxolimab, which targeted the costimulatory receptor OX40 (CD134), was an agonistic, fully human IgG2 monoclonal antibody. Intravenous ivuxolimab was administered to patients every 2 weeks at six dose levels: 0.01, 0.1, 0.3, 1.5, 3 and 10 mg/kg. Among the roughly 52 dose-escalation patients, around 20 had hepatocellular carcinoma, approximately 15 melanoma, 9 renal cell carcinoma and 9 head and neck cancer. The dose-escalation cohort was roughly 87% male with a mean age of about 58 years, ranging from roughly 23 to 85. Patients were allowed to have had prior anti-PD-1, anti-PD-L1 or anti-CTLA-4 therapy, and 30% to 50% of the dose-escalation patients had previously received checkpoint inhibitors. Partial responses were achieved by three dose-escalation patients, of whom one had hepatocellular carcinoma and two had cutaneous melanoma. Peripheral TCRbeta sequencing was intended to test whether TCR sequence diversity was altered and clonal T-cell expansion was caused by ivuxolimab. The paper covers the monotherapy dose-escalation part of the phase I ivuxolimab trial, which included N of about 56 patients. The research as a whole found: After ivuxolimab, more expanded clones were found on average in CD8+ T cells than in CD4+ T cells. Low levels of normalized T-cell clonal expansion were also seen in some patients who did not respond. Which antigens the clonally expanded peripheral T cells were specific for was not determined. Partial responders in the 0.1-3.0 mg/kg groups had among the lowest normalized peripheral clonal expansion, especially among CD8+ T cells. At doses of 0.1 to 3.0 mg/kg, clonal expansion of both CD4+ and CD8+ T cells in blood was seen between baseline and week 6.

Details on this clone: Its specific antigen is unknown. No qualities accompany the bases; no much larger clone lies one base away.

From its cysteine to its phenylalanine, the CDR3 spans 15 amino acids. CDR3 DNA is the only sequence kept; it has 45 bases, read in frame from the first base. Germline trimming: 0 bases from V, 3 bases from J; junction bases outside gene matches: 1. Via the germline V gene, CDR1 is SGHRS and CDR2 YFSETQ. Genomic DNA was isolated from the sorted cells so that the TCRbeta CDR3 region could be sequenced. The immunoSEQ Assay was used to sequence the TCRbeta CDR3 regions. What TCRdb holds here is the immuneACCESS table cut down to in-frame rearrangements. Part of the clones is not present; checked against another copy, under half of the missing clones reflect an unresolved V gene, and the others are unexplained. In all, the sample holds 53,000 or so clones, and about 88% of those were seen once. In total, the top ten clones hold around 13% of the sample. The trial excluded patients who had a history of autoimmune disease or who were on systemic immunosuppression. In every dose cohort, peripheral blood was drawn for TCR sequencing at baseline, cycle 4 day 1, and cycle 7 day 1. Samples came from an open-label, multicenter, first-in-human phase I dose-escalation trial of ivuxolimab. The trial enrolled adults with locally advanced or metastatic head and neck squamous cell, hepatocellular, melanoma or renal cell carcinoma. Before TCR sequencing, CD4+ and CD8+ T cells were separately sorted from peripheral blood.

The TCR sequence derives from an adult with an advanced solid tumor such as melanoma, head and neck, liver or kidney cancer. The sample consisted of CD4+ or CD8+ T cells sorted from blood, taken in a trial of the OX40 agonist ivuxolimab. The chain links TRBV5-1 with TRBJ2-3; 10 central nucleotides agree with TRBD1. CDR3 protein: CASSLVGQGTDTQYF. Here is the DNA: TGCGCCAGCAGCTTGGTGGGACAGGGGACAGATACGCAGTATTTT.